A selection of T cell receptor beta chains follows, all from one sample in a study of CD8 T cells in Susac syndrome. MiXCR, run by TCRdb on the immunoSEQ multiplex PCR reads, gives a single entry per CDR3 protein. The table records 170,000 or so distinct CDR3 sequences, 94% of them present only once. Sequencing was done on a sample of CD4+ T cells from PBMCs. The source of these receptors is a human donor with Susac syndrome. CDR3s include the opening cysteine and the closing phenylalanine or tryptophan. Rows give clone size only sometimes, using once, few, many, or a class for an expanded clone.

TRBJ2-1 TRBV29-1 NA CSVRGRLGYEQFF
TRBJ2-7 TRBV11-2 NA CASSPGTSGGPLSYEQYF
TRBJ2-5 TRBV7-2 NA CASSSPQGRARKTQYF
TRBJ2-1 TRBV6-2/TRBV6-3 NA CASSLTAYEQFF
TRBJ2-1 TRBV11-1 once CASSLRESHEQFF
TRBJ2-3 TRBV30 NA CAWRGTPDTQYF
TRBJ1-4 TRBV5-1 NA CASSLEGGNEKLFF
TRBJ2-2 TRBV9 NA CASSVEGTGTGELFF
TRBJ2-2 TRBV5-1 NA CASSLAQVPNTGELFF
TRBJ2-5 TRBV11-2 once CASSAGGAETQYF
TRBJ2-6 TRBV7-6 NA CASSIGTGGSGANVLTF
TRBJ2-2 TRBV14 NA CASSHVRMNTGELFF
TRBJ2-1 TRBV15 NA CATSRDLGQGFNEQFF
TRBJ2-7 TRBV19 NA CASSNSDLLSYEQYF
TRBJ2-1 TRBV2 NA CASSDLRSSYNEQFF
TRBJ1-5 TRBV12-3/TRBV12-4 NA CASTSGQGMRQPQHF
TRBJ2-5 TRBV15 NA CATSRTRGGVETQYF
TRBJ2-7 TRBV6-1 NA CASRMNRGEDEQYF
TRBJ2-3 TRBV30 NA CAWSTVSTDTQYF
TRBJ1-6 TRBV5-6 NA CASSLAGPNSPLHF
TRBJ1-1 TRBV5-6 NA CASIRQGLNTEAFF
TRBJ2-1 TRBV23-1 NA CASSPLEGSYNEQFF
TRBJ1-6 TRBV11-2 NA CASSLTRQGNSPLHF
TRBJ1-3 TRBV3-1 NA CASSQKVQGGGNTIYF
TRBJ1-1 TRBV20-1 NA CSANRGTGEREAFF
TRBJ2-7 TRBV19 NA CASSELDRGYEQYF
TRBJ2-5 TRBV29-1 NA CSVEGSGQGTQYF
TRBJ2-5 TRBV20-1 NA CSAKGTSVYQETQYF
TRBJ2-7 TRBV6-6 NA CASRFTGGASYEQYF
TRBJ1-6 TRBV30 NA CAWSVGGTGYHF
TRBJ2-7 TRBV3-1 NA CASRRASGTRYEQYF
TRBJ2-7 TRBV25-1 once CASSDPRPGQGGEQYF
TRBJ2-3 TRBV5-4 NA CASSSQGAGDTQYF
TRBJ2-3 TRBV20-1 NA CSASPSELGTDTQYF
TRBJ2-5 TRBV5-6 NA CASSPGQLGETQYF
TRBJ1-1 TRBV4-2 NA CASSQGGNRANTEAFF
TRBJ2-3 TRBV6-5 NA CASSRGQHTDTQYF
TRBJ1-2 TRBV19 NA CASRDRYLNYGYTF
TRBJ2-5 TRBV3-1 once CASSRRQAQTQETQYF
TRBJ2-1 TRBV6-2/TRBV6-3 NA CASLLPGQTNEQFF
TRBJ2-3 TRBV7-2 NA CASSLGGAQDTQYF
TRBJ2-5 TRBV9 NA CASSPRGDAVVPQYF
TRBJ1-5 TRBV12-3/TRBV12-4 NA CASSFYGQGVWSNQPQHF
TRBJ1-3 TRBV12-3/TRBV12-4 NA CASSVTGGSGNTIYF
TRBJ1-2 TRBV29-1 NA CSVVDQQDYYGYTF
TRBJ1-2 TRBV7-9 NA CASSFSAGGDYGYTF